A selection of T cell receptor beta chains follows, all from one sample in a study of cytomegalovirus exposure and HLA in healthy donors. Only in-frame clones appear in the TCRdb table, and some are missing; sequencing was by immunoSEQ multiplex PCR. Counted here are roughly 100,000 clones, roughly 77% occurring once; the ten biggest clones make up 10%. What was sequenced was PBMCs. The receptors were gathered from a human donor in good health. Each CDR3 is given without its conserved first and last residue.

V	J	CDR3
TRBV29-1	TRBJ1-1	SVETGRGTEAF
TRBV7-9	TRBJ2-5	ASSLVRTSDETQY
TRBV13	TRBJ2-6	ASSFRDSGANVLT
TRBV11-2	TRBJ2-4	ASSLGDIQY
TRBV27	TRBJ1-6	ASSSSRNSPLH
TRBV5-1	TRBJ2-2	ASSLDWGVGELF
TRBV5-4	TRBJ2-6	ASSLGAVSGANVLT
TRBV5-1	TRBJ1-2	ASSSDSYYGYT
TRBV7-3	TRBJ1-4	ASSLGTARGEKLF
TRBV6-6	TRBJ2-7	ASSYSGQGAYEQY
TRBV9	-	ASSVSGVPGEQY
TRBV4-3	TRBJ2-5	ASSQFDRAGETQY
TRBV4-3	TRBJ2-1	ASSQQRSAGRDNEQF
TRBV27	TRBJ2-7	ASSLGGGRRNYRYEQY
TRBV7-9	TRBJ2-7	ASSRTGSSYEQY
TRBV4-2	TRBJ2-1	ASMGGEGGNEQF
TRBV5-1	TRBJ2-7	ASSSQDREREQY
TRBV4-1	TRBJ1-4	ASSQGQGPGRGLF
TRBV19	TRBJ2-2	ASSMVGSTGELF
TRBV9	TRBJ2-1	ASSVAFGRVHNEQF
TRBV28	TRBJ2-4	ASSYPGLAGPKNIQY
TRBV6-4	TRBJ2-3	ASSASGTDTQY
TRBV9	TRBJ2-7	ASSPGSLPTYEQY
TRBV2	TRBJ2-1	ASRGQGGKYNEQF
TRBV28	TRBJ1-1	ASTSYQGNTEAF
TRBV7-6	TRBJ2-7	ASRRGYGEQY